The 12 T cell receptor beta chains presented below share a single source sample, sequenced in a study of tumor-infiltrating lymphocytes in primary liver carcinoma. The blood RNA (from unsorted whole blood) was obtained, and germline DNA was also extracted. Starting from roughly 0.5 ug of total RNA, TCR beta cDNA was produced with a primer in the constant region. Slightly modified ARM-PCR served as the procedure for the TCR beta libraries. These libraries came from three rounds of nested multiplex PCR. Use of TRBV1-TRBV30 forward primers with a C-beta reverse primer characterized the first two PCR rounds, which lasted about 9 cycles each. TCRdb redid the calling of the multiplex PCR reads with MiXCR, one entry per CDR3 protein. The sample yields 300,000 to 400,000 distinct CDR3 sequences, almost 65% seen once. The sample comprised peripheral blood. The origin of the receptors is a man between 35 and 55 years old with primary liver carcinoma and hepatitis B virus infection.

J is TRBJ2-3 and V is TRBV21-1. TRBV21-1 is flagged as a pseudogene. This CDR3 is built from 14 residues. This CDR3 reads CASSKTKPADTQYF. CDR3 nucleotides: TGTGCCAGCAGCAAAACTAAACCGGCAGATACGCAGTATTTT.

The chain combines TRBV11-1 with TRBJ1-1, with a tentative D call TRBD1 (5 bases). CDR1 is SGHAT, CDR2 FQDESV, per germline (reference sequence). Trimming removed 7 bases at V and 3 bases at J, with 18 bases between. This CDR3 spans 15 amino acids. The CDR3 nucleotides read TGTGCCAGCACTAAAAATACGGGGGGGGACACTGAAGCTTTCTTT. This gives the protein CASTKNTGGDTEAFF.

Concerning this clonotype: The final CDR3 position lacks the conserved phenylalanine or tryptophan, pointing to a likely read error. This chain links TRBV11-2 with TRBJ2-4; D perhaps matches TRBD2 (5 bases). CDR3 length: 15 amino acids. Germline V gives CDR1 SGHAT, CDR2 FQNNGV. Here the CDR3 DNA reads TGCGCCAGCAGCCAAGATGGTCTAGCCAAAAACATCCAGTACCTC. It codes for CASSQDGLAKNIQYL.

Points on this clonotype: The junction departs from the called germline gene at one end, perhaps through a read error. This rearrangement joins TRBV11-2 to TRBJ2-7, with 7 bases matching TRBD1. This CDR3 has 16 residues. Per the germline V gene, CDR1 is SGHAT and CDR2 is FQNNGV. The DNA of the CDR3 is TGTGCTAGCAGCCCTTCATCCGGGACAGCCTCCTACGAGCAGTACTTC. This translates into CASSPSSGTASYEQYF.

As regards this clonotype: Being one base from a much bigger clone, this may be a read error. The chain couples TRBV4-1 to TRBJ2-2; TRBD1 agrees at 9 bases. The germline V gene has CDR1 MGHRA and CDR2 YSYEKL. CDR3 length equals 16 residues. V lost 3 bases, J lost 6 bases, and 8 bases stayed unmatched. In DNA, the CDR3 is TGCGCCAGCAGCCAGCCTCCGGGACAGGGCGCCGGGGAGCTGTTTTTT. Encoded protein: CASSQPPGQGAGELFF.

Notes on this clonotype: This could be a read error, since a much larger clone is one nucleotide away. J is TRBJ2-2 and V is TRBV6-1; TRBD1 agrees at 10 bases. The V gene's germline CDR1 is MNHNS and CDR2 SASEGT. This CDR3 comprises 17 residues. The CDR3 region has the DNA TGTACCAGCAGTGAAGAACCGGGACAGGGGATCACCGGGGAGCTGTTTTTT. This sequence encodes CTSSEEPGQGITGELFF.

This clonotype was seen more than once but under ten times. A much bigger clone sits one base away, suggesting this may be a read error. The CDR3: CVSSYSPVHHYTF. The CDR3 DNA reads as TGTGTCAGCAGTTACTCTCCGGTCCACCACTACACCTTC. The rearrangement uses TRBV6-5 and TRBJ1-2; D is ambiguous. Germline-derived CDR1 and CDR2 are MNHEY and SVGAGI. This CDR3 region has 13 residues.

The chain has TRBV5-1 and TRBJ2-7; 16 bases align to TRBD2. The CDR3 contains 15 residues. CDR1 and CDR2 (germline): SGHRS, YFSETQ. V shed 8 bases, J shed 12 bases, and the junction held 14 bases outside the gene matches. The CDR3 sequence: CARPGLAGGIYEWYF. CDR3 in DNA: TGCGCCAGGCCGGGACTAGCGGGAGGGATCTACGAGTGGTACTTC.

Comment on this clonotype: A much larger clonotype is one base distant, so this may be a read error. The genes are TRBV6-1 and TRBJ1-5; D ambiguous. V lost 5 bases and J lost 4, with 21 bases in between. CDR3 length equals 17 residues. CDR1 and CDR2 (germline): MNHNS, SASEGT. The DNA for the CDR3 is TGTGCCAGCAGTCGGTCGAGGGATGGAAACCCTAATCAGCCCCAGCATTTT. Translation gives CASSRSRDGNPNQPQHF.

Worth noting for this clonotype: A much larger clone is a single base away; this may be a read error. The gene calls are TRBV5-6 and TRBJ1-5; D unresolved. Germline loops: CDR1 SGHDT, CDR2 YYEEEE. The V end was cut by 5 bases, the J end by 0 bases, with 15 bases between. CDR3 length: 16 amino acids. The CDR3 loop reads CASRVVGVYSNQPQHF. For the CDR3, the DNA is TGTGCCAGCAGAGTGGTGGGAGTTTATAGCAATCAGCCCCAGCATTTT.

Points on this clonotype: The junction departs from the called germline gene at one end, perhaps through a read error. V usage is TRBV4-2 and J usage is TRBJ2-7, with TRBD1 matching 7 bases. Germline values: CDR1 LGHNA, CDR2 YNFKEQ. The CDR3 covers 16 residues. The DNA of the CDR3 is TGCGCCAGCAGCCAAGAAAGGGACAGTGAAATACACGAGCAGTACTTC. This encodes CASSQERDSEIHEQYF.

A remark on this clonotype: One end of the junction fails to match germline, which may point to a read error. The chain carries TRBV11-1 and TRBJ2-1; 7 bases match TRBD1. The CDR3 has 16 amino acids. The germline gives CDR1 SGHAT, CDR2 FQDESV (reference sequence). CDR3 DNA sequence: TGTGCCAGCAGCTTAGCGGAAAGGACAGGAAAGAATGAACAGTTCTTC. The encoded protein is CASSLAERTGKNEQFF.